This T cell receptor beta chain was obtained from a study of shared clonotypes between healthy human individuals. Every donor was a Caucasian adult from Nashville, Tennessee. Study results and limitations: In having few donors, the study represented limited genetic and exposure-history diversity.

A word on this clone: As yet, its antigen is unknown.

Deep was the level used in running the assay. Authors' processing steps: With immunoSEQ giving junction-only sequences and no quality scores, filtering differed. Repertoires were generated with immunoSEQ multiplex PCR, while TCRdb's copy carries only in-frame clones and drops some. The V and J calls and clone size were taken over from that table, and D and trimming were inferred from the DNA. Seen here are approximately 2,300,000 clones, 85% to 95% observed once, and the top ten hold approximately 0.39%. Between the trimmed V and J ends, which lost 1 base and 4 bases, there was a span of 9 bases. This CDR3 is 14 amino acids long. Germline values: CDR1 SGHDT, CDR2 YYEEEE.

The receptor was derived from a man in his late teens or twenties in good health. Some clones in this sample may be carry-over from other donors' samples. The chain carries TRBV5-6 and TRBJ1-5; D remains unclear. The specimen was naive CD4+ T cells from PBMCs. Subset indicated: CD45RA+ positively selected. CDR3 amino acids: CASSLSGRNQPQHF. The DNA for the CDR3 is TGTGCCAGCAGCTTGTCTGGGAGAAATCAGCCCCAGCATTTT.